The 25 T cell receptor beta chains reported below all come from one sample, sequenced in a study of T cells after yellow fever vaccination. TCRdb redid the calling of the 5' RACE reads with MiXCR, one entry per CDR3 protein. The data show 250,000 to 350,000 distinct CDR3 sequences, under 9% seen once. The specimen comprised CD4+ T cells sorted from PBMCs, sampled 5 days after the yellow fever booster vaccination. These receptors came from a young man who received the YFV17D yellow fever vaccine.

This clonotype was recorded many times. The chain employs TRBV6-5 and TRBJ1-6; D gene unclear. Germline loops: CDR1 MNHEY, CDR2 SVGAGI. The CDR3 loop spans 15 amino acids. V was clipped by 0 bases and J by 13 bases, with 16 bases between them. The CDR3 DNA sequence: TGTGCCAGCAGTTACTCGTCTGGGCACAAAGGGCCCCTCCACTTT. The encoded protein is CASSYSSGHKGPLHF.

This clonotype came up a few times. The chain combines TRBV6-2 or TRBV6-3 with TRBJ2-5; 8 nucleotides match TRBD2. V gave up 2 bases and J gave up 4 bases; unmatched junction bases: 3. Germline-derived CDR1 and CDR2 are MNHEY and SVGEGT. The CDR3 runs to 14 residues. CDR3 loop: CASSYGLAAETQYF. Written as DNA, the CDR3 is TGTGCCAGCAGTTACGGACTAGCAGCAGAGACCCAGTACTTC.

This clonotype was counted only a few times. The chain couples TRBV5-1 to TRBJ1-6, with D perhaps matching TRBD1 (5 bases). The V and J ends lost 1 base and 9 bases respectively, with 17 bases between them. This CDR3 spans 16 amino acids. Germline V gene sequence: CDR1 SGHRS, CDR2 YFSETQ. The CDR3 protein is CASSLSGGGSGSPLHF. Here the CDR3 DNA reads TGCGCCAGCAGCTTGTCGGGGGGTGGAAGCGGTTCACCCCTCCACTTT. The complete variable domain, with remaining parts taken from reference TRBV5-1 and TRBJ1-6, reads KAGVTQTPRYLIKTRGQQVTLSCSPISGHRSVSWYQQTPGQGLQFLFEYFSETQRNKGNFPGRFSGRQFSNSRSEMNVSTLELGDSALYLCASSLSGGGSGSPLHFGNGTRLTVT.

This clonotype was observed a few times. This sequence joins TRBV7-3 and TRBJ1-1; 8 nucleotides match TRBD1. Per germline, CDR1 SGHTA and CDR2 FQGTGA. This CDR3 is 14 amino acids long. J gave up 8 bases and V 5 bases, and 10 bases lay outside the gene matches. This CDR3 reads CASSLKPTGEEAFF. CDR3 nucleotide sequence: TGTGCCAGCAGCCTAAAACCGACAGGGGAAGAAGCTTTCTTT.

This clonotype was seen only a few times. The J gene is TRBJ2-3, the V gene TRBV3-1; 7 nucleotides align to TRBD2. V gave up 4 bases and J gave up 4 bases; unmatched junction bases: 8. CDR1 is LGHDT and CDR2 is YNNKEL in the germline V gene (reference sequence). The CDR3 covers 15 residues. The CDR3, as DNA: TGTGCCAGCAGCCCCCCTCGGGGGGTGGCAGATACGCAGTATTTT. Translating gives CASSPPRGVADTQYF.

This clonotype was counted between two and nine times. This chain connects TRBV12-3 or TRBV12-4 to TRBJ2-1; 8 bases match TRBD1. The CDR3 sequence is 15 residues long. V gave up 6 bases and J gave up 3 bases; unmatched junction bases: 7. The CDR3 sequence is CASSQGTGLYNEQFF. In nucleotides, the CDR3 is TGTGCCAGCAGCCAAGGGACAGGCCTCTACAATGAGCAGTTCTTC.

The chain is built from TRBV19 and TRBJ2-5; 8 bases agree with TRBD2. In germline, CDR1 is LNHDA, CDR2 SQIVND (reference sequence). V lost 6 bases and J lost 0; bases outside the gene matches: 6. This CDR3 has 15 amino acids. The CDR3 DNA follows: TGTGCCAGTAGGGTAACTAGCGGTCACCAAGAGACCCAGTACTTC. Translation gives CASRVTSGHQETQYF.

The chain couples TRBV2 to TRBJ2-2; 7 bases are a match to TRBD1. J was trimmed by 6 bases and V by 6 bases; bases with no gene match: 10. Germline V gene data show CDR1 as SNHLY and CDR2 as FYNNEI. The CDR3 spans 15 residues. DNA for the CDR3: TGTGCCAGCAGGCCCGGCACAGGGGTCTCCGGGGAGCTGTTTTTT. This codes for CASRPGTGVSGELFF.

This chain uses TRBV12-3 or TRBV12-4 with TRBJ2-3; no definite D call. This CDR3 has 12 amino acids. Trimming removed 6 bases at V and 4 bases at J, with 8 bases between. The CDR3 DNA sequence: TGTGCCAGCAGGCGGCATGCAGATACGCAGTATTTT. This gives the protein CASRRHADTQYF.

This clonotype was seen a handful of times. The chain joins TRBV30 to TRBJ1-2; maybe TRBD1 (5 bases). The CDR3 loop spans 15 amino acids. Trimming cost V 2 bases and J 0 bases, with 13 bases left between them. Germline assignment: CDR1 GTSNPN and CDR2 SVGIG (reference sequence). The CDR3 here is CAWSTGGGANYGYTF. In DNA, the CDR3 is TGTGCCTGGAGTACTGGCGGGGGGGCTAACTATGGCTACACCTTC.

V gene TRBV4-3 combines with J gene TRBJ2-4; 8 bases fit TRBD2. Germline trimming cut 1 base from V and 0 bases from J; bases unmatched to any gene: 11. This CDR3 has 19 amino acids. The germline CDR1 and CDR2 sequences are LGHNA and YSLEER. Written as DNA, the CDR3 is TGCGCCAGCAGCCAAGTCTTAGGTAGCGGGGCTTTAGCCAAAAACATTCAGTACTTC. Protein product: CASSQVLGSGALAKNIQYF.

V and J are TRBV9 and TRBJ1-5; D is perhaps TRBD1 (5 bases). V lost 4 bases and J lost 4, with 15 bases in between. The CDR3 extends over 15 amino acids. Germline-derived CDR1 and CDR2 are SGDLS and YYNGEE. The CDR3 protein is CASSPSAQANQPQHF. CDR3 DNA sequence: TGTGCCAGCAGCCCGAGCGCACAGGCGAATCAGCCCCAGCATTTT.

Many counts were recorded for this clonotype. The CDR3 coding sequence is TGCGCCAGCAGCCAGGCACTTACAGGGTCAGACTATGGCTACACCTTC. Protein: CASSQALTGSDYGYTF. The chain recombines TRBV4-3 with TRBJ1-2; D may be TRBD1 (6 bases). There are 16 residues in the CDR3. V gave up 3 bases and J gave up 3 bases, with 17 bases separating them. The germline V gene encodes CDR1 LGHNA and CDR2 YSLEER.

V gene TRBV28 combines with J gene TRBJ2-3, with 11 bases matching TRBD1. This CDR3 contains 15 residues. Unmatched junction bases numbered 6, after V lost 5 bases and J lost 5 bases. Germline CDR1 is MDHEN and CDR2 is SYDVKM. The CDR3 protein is CASSQPGQGVDTQYF. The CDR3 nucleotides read TGTGCCAGCAGTCAACCGGGACAGGGGGTAGATACGCAGTATTTT.

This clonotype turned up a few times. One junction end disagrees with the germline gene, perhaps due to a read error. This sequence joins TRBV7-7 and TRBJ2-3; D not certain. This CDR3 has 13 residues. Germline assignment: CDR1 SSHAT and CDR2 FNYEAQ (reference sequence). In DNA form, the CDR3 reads TGTGCTAGCAGCTTAGAGTACACAGATACGCAGTATTTT. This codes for CASSLEYTDTQYF. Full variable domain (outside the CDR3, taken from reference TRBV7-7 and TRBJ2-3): GAGVSQSPRYKVTKRGQDVTLRCDPISSHATLYWYQQALGQGPEFLTYFNYEAQPDKSGLPSDRFSAERPEGSISTLTIQRTEQRDSAMYRCASSLEYTDTQYFGPGTRLTVL.

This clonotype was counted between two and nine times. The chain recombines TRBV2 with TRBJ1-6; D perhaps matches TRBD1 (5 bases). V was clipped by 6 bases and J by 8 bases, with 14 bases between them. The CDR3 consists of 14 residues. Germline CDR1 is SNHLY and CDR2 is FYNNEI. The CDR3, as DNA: TGTGCCAGCAGCGCCCGGGGCAGACATTCACCCCTCCACTTT. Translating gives CASSARGRHSPLHF.

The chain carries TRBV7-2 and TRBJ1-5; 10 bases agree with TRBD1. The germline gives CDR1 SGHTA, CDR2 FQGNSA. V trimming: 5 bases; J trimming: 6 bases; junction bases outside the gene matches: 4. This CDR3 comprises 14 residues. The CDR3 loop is CASSRDRGIQPQHF. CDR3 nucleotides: TGTGCCAGCAGCCGGGACAGGGGTATTCAGCCCCAGCATTTT.

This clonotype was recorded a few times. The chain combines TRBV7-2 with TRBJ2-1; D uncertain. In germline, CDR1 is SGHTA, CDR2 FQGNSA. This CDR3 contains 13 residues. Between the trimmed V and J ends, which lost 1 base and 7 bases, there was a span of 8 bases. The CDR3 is CASSLEPRNEQFF. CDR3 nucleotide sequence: TGTGCCAGCAGCTTAGAACCTAGGAATGAGCAGTTCTTC.

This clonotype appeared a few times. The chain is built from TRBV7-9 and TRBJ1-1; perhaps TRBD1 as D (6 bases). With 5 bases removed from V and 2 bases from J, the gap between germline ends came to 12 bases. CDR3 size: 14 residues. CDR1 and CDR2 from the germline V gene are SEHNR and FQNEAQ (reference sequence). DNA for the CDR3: TGTGCCAGCAGCCGAATACAGGGAAACACTGAAGCTTTCTTT. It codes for CASSRIQGNTEAFF.

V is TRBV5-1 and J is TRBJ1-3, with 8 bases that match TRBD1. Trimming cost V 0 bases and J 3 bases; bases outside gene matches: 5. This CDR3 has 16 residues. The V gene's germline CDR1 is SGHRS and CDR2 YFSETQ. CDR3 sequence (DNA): TGCGCCAGCAGCTTGGCCGGACAGGGCTTTGGAAACACCATATATTTT. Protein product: CASSLAGQGFGNTIYF.

CDR3 bases: TGCGCCAGCTCTTCCGACGGAGAGCCGGGTAATGAGCAGTTCTTC. It translates to CASSSDGEPGNEQFF. This rearrangement joins TRBV5-1 to TRBJ2-1; D not resolved. Per germline, CDR1 SGHRS and CDR2 YFSETQ. This CDR3 spans 15 amino acids. The V end was cut by 7 bases, the J end by 7 bases, with 21 bases between. The variable domain in full, with the rest retrieved from reference TRBV5-1 and TRBJ2-1, is KAGVTQTPRYLIKTRGQQVTLSCSPISGHRSVSWYQQTPGQGLQFLFEYFSETQRNKGNFPGRFSGRQFSNSRSEMNVSTLELGDSALYLCASSSDGEPGNEQFFGPGTRLTVL.

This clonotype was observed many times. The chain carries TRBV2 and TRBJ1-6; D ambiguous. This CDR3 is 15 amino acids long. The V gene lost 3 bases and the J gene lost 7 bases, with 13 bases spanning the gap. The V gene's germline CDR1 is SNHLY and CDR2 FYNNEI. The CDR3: CASSDRVVLNSPLHF. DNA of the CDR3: TGTGCCAGCAGTGATCGGGTGGTCCTCAATTCACCCCTCCACTTT.

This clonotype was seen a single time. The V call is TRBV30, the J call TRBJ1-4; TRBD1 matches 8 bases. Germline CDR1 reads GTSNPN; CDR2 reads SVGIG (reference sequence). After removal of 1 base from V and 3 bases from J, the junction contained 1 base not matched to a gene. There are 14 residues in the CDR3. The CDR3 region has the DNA TGTGCCTGGAGTGCGGGACAGGCTAATGAAAAACTGTTTTTT. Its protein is CAWSAGQANEKLFF.

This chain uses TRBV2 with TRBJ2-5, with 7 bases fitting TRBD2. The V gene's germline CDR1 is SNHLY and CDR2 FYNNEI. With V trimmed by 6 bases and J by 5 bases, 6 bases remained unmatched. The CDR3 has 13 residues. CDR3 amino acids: CASRVTSAETQYF. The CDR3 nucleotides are TGTGCCAGCAGAGTTACTAGCGCGGAGACCCAGTACTTC.

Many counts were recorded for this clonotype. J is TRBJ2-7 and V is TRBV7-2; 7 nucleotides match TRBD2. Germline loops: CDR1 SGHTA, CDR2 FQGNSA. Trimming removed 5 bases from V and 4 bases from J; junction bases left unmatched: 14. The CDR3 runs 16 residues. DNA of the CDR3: TGTGCCAGCAGCACCCTCAATAGCGGGTATCATTACGAGCAGTACGTC. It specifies CASSTLNSGYHYEQYV.